Following are 8 T cell receptor beta chains from one sample sequenced in a study of T cells in Graves' hyperthyroidism and ophthalmopathy. Amplification targeted TCR beta CDR3 regions from RNA transcripts. With the HTBI primer set, the TCR CDR3 went through a first round of RT-PCR. TCRdb reprocessed the multiplex PCR reads via MiXCR and lists one record per CDR3 protein. The sample lists about 560,000 distinct CDR3 sequences, 16% occurring once. The sample consisted of blood. The receptors were sampled from a woman aged 18-35 years with Graves' hyperthyroidism.

In regard to this clonotype: A read error may be the cause here, since a much bigger clone is one base away. This chain uses TRBV6-1 with TRBJ1-5; tentatively, D is TRBD1 (6 bases). The germline CDR1 and CDR2 sequences are MNHNS and SASEGT. The CDR3 contains 14 residues. Written as DNA, the CDR3 is TGTGCCAGCACCAGCAGGACAGAAAATCAGCCCCATCATTTT. It yields the protein CASTSRTENQPHHF.

There are many counts of this clonotype. The rearrangement links TRBV20-1 to TRBJ2-5, with no clear D. CDR3 length: 12 amino acids. Per the germline V gene, CDR1 is DFQATT and CDR2 is SNEGSKA (reference sequence). V gave up 4 bases and J gave up 1 base, with 7 bases separating them. The CDR3 spells CSATKGQETQYF. The DNA of the CDR3 is TGCAGTGCTACCAAGGGCCAAGAGACCCAGTACTTC.

This clonotype was seen many times. V usage is TRBV2 and J usage is TRBJ2-3; D call uncertain. Germline values: CDR1 SNHLY, CDR2 FYNNEI. Between the trimmed V and J ends, which lost 1 base and 2 bases, there was a span of 10 bases. The CDR3 extends over 15 amino acids. CDR3 sequence: CASSEVKAYTDTQYF. The CDR3 coding sequence is TGTGCCAGCAGTGAAGTTAAGGCCTACACAGATACGCAGTATTTT.

V usage is TRBV4-1 and J usage is TRBJ2-2; no reliable D call. V gave up 5 bases and J gave up 4 bases, with 17 bases separating them. This CDR3 has 16 residues. CDR1 MGHRA and CDR2 YSYEKL come from the germline V gene. The DNA for the CDR3 is TGCGCCAGCAGCGACAAACCTAAACGGAGCACCGGGGAGCTGTTTTTT. Protein sequence: CASSDKPKRSTGELFF.

The V gene is TRBV19, the J gene TRBJ2-7; 8 bases fit TRBD2. CDR1 and CDR2 from the germline V gene are LNHDA and SQIVND (reference sequence). The CDR3 contains 14 residues. The junction had 6 bases not matched to a gene; V was cut back by 5 bases and J by 3 bases. For the CDR3, the DNA is TGTGCCAGTAGTGTTGCGGGAGGTGACTACGAGCAGTACTTC. This translates into CASSVAGGDYEQYF.

The sample holds a few counts of this clonotype. For the CDR3, the DNA is TGTGCCAGCAGCCCGGGGTGGCAGCGGGCCTACGAGCAGTACTTC. This gives the protein CASSPGWQRAYEQYF. The chain is built from TRBV6-2 or TRBV6-3 and TRBJ2-7; TRBD2 might be the D (6 bases). The ends were cut back, 6 bases at V and 2 bases at J, with 17 bases in the middle. Germline V gene sequence: CDR1 MNHEY, CDR2 SVGEGT. The CDR3 is made up of 15 amino acids.

The V call is TRBV5-1, the J call TRBJ2-1, with D possibly being TRBD1 (5 bases). V lost 1 base to trimming and J lost 8 bases, with 22 bases between them. The CDR3 is 17 residues long. CDR1 SGHRS and CDR2 YFSETQ come from the germline V gene. This chain's CDR3 is CASSLSVIPGMLYEQFF. CDR3 coding DNA: TGCGCCAGCAGCTTGAGCGTCATACCAGGGATGTTGTATGAGCAGTTCTTC.

The chain recombines TRBV19 with TRBJ1-5; D is uncertain. This CDR3 has 14 residues. The germline CDR1 and CDR2 sequences are LNHDA and SQIVND (reference sequence). Trimming took off 2 bases at V and 5 bases at J, with 10 bases between the two ends. The CDR3 DNA follows: TGTGCCAGTAGTATACCGGCCACACATCAGCCCCAGCATTTT. Its protein is CASSIPATHQPQHF.